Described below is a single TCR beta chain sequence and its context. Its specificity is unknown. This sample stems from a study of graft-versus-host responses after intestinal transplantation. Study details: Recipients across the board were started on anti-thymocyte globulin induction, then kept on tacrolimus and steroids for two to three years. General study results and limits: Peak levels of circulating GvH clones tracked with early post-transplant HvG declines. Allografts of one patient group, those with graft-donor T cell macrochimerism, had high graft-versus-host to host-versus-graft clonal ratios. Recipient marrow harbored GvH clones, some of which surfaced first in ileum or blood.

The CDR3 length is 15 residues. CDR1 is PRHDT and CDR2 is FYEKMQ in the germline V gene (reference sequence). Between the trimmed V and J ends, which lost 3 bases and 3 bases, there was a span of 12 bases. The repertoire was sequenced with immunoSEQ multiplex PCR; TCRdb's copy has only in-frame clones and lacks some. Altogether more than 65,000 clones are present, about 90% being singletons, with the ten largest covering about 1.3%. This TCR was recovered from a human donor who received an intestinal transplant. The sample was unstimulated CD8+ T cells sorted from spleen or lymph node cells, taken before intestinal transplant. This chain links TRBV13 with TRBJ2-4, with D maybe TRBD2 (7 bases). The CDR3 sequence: CASSLGGLDKNIQYF. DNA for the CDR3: TGTGCCAGCAGCTTGGGGGGGCTCGACAAAAACATTCAGTACTTC.